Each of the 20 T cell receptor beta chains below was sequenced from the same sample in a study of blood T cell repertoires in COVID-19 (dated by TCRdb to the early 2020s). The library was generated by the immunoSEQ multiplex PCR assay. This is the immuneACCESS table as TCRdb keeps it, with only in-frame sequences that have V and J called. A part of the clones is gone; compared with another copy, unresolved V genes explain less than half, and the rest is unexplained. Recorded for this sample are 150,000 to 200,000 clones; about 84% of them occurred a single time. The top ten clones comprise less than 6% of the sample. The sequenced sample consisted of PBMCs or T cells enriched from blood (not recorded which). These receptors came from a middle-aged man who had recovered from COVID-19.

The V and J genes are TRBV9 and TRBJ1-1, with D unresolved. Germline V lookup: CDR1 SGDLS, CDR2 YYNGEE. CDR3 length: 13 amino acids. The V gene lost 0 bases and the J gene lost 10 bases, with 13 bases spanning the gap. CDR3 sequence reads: CASSVVETSGAFF. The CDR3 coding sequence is TGTGCCAGCAGCGTAGTCGAAACCTCAGGAGCTTTCTTT. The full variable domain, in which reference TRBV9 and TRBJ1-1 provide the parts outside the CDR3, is DSGVTQTPKHLITATGQRVTLRCSPRSGDLSVYWYQQSLDQGLQFLIQYYNGEERAKGNILERFSAQQFPDLHSELNLSSLELGDSALYFCASSVVETSGAFFGQGTRLTVV.

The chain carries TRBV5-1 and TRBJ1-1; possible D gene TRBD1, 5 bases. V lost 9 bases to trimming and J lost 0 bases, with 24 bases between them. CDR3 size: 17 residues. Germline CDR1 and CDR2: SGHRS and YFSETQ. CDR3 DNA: TGCGCCACCAGTTTATACGGGGGATATGGGGTGAACACTGAAGCTTTCTTT. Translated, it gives CATSLYGGYGVNTEAFF.

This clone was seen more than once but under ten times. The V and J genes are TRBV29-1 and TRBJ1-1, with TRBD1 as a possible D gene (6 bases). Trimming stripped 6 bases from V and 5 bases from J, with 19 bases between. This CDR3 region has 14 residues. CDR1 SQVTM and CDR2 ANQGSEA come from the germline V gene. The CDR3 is CSVPLKGVGTEAFF. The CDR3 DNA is TGCAGCGTCCCCCTGAAGGGGGTAGGGACTGAAGCTTTCTTT.

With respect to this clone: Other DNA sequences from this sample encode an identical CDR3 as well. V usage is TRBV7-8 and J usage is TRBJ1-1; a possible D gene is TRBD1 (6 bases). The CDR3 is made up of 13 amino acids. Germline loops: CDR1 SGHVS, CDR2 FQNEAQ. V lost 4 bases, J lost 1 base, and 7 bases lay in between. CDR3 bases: TGTGCCAGCAGCTGGGGACAGAACACTGAAGCTTTCTTT. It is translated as CASSWGQNTEAFF.

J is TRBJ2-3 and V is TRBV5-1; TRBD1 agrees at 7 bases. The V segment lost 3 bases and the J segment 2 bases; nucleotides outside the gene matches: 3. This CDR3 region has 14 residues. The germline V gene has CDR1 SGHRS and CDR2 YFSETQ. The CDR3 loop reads CASSSQGNTDTQYF. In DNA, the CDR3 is TGCGCCAGCAGCTCACAGGGGAACACAGATACGCAGTATTTT. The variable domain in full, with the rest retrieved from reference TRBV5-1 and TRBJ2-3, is KAGVTQTPRYLIKTRGQQVTLSCSPISGHRSVSWYQQTPGQGLQFLFEYFSETQRNKGNFPGRFSGRQFSNSRSEMNVSTLELGDSALYLCASSSQGNTDTQYFGPGTRLTVL.

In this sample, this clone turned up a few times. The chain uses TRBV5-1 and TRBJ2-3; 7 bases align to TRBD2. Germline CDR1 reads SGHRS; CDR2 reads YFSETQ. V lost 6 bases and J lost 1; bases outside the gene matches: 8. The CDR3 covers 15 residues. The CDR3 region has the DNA TGCGCCAGCAAAGGGCAGGGAGGGGGCACAGATACGCAGTATTTT. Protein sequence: CASKGQGGGTDTQYF.

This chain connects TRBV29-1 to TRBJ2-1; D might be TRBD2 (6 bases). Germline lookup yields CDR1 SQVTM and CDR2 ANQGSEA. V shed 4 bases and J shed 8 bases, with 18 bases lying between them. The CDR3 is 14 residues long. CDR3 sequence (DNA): TGCAGCGTTGTTCGGGACTTTTTATCCGATGAGCAGTTCTTC. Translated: CSVVRDFLSDEQFF.

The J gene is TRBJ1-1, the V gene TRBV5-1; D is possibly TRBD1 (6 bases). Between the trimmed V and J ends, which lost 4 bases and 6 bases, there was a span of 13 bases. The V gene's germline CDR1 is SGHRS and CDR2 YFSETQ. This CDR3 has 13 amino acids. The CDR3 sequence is CASSPTGFAEAFF. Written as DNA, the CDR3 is TGCGCCAGCAGCCCAACAGGGTTCGCTGAAGCTTTCTTT. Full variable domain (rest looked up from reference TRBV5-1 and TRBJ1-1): KAGVTQTPRYLIKTRGQQVTLSCSPISGHRSVSWYQQTPGQGLQFLFEYFSETQRNKGNFPGRFSGRQFSNSRSEMNVSTLELGDSALYLCASSPTGFAEAFFGQGTRLTVV.

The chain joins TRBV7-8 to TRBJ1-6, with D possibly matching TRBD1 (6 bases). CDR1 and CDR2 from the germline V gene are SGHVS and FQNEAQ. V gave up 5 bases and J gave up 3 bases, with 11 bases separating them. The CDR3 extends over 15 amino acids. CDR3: CASSPLQGYNSPLHF. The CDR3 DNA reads TGTGCCAGCAGCCCGTTACAGGGCTATAATTCACCCCTCCACTTT.

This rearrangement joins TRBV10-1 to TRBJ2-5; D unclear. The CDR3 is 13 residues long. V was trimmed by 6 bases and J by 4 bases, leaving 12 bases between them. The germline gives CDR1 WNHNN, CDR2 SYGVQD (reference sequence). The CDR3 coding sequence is TGCGCCAGCAGCGACCTAACGGGAGAGACCCAGTACTTC. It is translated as CASSDLTGETQYF.

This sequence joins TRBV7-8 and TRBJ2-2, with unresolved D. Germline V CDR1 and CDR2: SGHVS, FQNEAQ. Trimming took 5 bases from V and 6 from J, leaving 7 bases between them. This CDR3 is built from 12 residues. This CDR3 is CASSPGPGELFF. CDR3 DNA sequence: TGTGCCAGCAGCCCTGGGCCCGGGGAGCTGTTTTTT.

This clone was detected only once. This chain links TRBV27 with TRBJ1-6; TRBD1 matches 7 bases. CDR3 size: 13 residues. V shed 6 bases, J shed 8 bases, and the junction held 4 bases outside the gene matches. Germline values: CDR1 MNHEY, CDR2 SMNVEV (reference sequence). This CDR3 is CASSRQGDSPLHF. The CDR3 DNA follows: TGTGCCAGCAGCAGGCAGGGGGATTCACCCCTCCACTTT.

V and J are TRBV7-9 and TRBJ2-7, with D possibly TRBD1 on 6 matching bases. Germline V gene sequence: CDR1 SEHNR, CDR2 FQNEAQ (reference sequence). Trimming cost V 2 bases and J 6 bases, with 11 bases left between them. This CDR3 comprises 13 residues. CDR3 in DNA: TGTGCCAGCAGCTTAAGCTCAGGGGTCGAGCAGTACGTC. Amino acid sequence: CASSLSSGVEQYV.

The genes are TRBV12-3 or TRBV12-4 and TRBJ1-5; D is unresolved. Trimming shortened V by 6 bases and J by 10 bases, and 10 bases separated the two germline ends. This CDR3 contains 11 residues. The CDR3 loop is CASSLGGPQHF. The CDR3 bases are TGTGCCAGCAGCCTGGGAGGACCCCAGCATTTT.

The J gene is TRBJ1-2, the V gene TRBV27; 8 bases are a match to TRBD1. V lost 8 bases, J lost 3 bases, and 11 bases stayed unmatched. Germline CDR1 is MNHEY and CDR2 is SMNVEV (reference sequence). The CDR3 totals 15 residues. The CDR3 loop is CASREPGTGHYGYTF. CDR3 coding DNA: TGTGCCAGCCGAGAACCCGGGACAGGCCACTATGGCTACACCTTC.

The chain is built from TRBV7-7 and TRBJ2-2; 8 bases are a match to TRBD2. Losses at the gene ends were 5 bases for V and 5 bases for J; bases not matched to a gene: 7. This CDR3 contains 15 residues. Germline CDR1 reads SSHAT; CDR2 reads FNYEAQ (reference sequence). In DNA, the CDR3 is TGTGCCAGCAGCCCTTTCGGGGGGGCAACCGGGGAGCTGTTTTTT. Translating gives CASSPFGGATGELFF.

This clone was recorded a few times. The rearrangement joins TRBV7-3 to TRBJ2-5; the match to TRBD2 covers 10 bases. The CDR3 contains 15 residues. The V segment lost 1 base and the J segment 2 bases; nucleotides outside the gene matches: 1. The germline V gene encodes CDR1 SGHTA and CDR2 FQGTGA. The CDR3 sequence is CASSLKLAGQETQYF. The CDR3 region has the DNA TGTGCCAGCAGCTTAAAACTAGCGGGGCAAGAGACCCAGTACTTC.

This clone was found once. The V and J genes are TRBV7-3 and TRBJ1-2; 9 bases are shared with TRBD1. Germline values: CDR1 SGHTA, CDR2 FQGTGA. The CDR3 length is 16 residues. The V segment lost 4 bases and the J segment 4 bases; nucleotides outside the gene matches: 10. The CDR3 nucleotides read TGTGCCAGCAGCTCGAGGGGGACAGGGAGTGGCTATGGCTACACCTTC. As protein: CASSSRGTGSGYGYTF.

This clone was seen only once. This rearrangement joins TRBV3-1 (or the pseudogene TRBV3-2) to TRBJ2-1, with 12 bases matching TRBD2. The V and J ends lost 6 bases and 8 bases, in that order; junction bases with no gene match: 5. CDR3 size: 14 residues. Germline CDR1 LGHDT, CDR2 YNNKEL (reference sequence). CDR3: CASSLAGGPHEQFF. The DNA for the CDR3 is TGTGCCAGCAGTCTAGCGGGGGGGCCGCATGAGCAGTTCTTC.

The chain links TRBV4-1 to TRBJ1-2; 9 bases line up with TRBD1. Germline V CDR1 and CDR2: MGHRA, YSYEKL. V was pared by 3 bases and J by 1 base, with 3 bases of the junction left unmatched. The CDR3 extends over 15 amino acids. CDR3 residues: CASSHRTGDNYGYTF. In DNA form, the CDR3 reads TGCGCCAGCAGCCACAGGACAGGGGATAACTATGGCTACACCTTC.